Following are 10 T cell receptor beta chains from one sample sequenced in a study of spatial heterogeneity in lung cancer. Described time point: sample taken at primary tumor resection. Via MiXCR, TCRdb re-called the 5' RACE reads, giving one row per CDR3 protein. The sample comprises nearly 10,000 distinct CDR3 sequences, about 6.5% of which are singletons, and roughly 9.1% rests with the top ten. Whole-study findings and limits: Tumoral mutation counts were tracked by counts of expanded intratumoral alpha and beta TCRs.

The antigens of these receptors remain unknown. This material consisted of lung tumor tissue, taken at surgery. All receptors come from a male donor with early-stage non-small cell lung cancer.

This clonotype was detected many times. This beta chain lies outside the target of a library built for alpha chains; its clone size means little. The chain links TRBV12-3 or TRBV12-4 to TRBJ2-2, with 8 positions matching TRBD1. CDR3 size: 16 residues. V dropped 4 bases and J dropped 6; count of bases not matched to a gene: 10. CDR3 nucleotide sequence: TGTGCCAGCAGTTATCCAGGGGGCATGGAGGCCGGGGAGCTGTTTTTT. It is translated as CASSYPGGMEAGELFF.

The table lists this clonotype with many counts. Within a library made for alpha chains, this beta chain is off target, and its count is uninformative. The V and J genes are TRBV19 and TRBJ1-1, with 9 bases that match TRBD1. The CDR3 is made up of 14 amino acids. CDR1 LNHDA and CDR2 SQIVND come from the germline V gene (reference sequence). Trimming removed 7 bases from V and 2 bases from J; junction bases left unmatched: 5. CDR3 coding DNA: TGTGCCAGTACCGCGGGACAGGGCAACACTGAAGCTTTCTTT. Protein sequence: CASTAGQGNTEAFF.

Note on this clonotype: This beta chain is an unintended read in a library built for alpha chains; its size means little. The CDR3 region has the DNA TGTGCCTGGAACCGGGAGGCCGAGCAGTTCTTC. This gives the protein CAWNREAEQFF. The chain uses TRBV30 and TRBJ2-1, with TRBD2 matching 7 bases. The V and J ends lost 4 bases and 10 bases, in that order; junction bases with no gene match: 4. The germline CDR1 and CDR2 sequences are GTSNPN and SVGIG (reference sequence). CDR3 length: 11 amino acids. Based on the CDR3 plus reference TRBV30 and TRBJ2-1, the full variable domain is SQTIHQWPATLVQPVGSPLSLECTVEGTSNPNLYWYRQAAGRGLQLLFYSVGIGQISSEVPQNLSASRPQDRQFILSSKKLLLSDSGFYLCAWNREAEQFFGPGTRLTVL.

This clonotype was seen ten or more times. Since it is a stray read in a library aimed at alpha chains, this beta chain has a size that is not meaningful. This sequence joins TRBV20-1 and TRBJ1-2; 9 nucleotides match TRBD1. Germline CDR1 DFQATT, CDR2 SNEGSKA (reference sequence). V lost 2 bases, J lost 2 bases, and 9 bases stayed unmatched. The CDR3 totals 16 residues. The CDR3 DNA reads TGCAGTGCTAGAATACACAGGGGGCTAGCAAACTATGGCTACACCTTC. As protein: CSARIHRGLANYGYTF.

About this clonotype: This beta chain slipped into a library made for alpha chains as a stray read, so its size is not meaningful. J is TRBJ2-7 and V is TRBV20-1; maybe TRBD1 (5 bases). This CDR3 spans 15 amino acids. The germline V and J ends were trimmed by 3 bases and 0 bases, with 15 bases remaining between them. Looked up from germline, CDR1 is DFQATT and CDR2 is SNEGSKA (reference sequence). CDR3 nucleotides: TGCAGTGCTAGGGACCCCAGGGCGAGCTCCTACGAGCAGTACTTC. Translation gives CSARDPRASSYEQYF.

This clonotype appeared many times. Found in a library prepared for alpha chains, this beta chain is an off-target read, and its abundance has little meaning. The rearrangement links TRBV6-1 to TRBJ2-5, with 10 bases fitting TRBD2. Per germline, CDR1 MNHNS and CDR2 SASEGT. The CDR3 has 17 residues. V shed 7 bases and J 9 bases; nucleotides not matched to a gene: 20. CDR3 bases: TGTGCCAGCACTTATAGCGGGGGGCGTAACCCACTAGGGGCCCAGTACTTC. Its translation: CASTYSGGRNPLGAQYF.

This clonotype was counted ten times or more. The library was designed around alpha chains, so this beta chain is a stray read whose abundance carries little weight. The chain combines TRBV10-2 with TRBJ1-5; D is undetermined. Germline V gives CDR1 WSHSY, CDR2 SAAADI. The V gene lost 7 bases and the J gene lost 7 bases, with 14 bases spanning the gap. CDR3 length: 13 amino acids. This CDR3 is CASTPGPFQPQHF. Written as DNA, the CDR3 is TGCGCCAGCACCCCAGGACCTTTCCAGCCCCAGCATTTT.

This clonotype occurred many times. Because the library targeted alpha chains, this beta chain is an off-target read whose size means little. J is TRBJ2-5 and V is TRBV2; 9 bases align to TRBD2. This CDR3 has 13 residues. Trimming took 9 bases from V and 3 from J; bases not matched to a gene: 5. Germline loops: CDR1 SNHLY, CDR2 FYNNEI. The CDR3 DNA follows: TGTGCCAGTAGCGGGAGAATAGAAGAGACCCAGTACTTC. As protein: CASSGRIEETQYF.

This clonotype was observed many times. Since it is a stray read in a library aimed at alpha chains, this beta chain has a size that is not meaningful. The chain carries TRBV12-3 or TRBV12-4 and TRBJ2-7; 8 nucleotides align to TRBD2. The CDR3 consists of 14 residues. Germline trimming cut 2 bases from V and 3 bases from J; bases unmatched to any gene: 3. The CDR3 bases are TGTGCCAGCAGTTTACTAGCGGGCAGCTACGAGCAGTACTTC. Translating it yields CASSLLAGSYEQYF.

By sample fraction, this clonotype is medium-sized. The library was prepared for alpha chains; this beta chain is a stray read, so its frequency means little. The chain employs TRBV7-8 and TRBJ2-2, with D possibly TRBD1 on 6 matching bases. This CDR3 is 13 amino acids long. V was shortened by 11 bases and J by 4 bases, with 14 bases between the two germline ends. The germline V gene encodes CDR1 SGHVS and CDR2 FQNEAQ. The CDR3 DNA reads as TGTGCCGGAACAGGGTCGCGCACCGGGGAGCTGTTTTTT. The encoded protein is CAGTGSRTGELFF.